This T cell receptor beta chain was sequenced during a study of shared T cell receptors in the human thymus. Germline assignment: CDR1 SGDLS and CDR2 YYNGEE. V gave up 0 bases and J gave up 3 bases, with 25 bases separating them. The CDR3 has 20 residues. Method: immunoSEQ multiplex PCR; TCRdb's copy keeps in-frame clones and lacks some. Of about 660,000 clones in the sample, around 87% were seen once. The sample was also linked to a second study, of human thymus T cells. That publication notes: Healthy Finnish infants undergoing corrective surgery for congenital heart defects were used as donors. Corrective heart surgery yielded resections, and these provided the thymus tissue. There appeared to be biased usage of V and J genes in thymic and blood repertoires. Among unrelated individuals, related research reported thymic repertoires that overlapped highly.

V and J are TRBV9 and TRBJ2-1; possibly TRBD2 for D (6 bases). Sample: thymocytes. The receptor's source is a boy under three years old with a congenital heart defect. CDR3 nucleotide sequence: TGTGCCAGCAGCGTAGCTCCAAAACTAGCTGCCTGGGTACACTACAATGAGCAGTTCTTC. This encodes CASSVAPKLAAWVHYNEQFF.